One and the same sample provided the 8 T cell receptor beta chains below, sequenced in a study of blood T cell repertoires in COVID-19. The assay was immunoSEQ multiplex PCR, and TCRdb's table has in-frame clones only and misses some. The sample records about half a million clones, around 85% being singletons. What was sequenced was peripheral blood. The receptors originated from a human donor in a cohort sampled during active COVID-19.

This clone was detected only a few times. This sequence joins TRBV19 and TRBJ1-1, with TRBD1 matching over 7 bases. The germline V gene has CDR1 LNHDA and CDR2 SQIVND (reference sequence). The trim removed 6 bases at V and 2 bases at J, leaving 6 bases unmatched. This CDR3 has 14 residues. Here the CDR3 DNA reads TGTGCCAGTAGATGGGACAGCGAAAACACTGAAGCTTTCTTT. It is translated as CASRWDSENTEAFF.

CDR3 sequence (DNA): TGTGCCAGCAGTCTCTACGACAGGTATCCGAGGGGCTATGGCTACACCTTC. Its translation: CASSLYDRYPRGYGYTF. This chain connects TRBV28 to TRBJ1-2; D perhaps matches TRBD1 (6 bases). Deletions cut 5 bases from V and 4 bases from J, with 23 bases between. The germline V gene encodes CDR1 MDHEN and CDR2 SYDVKM. CDR3 length equals 17 residues.

This sequence joins TRBV19 and TRBJ1-5, with TRBD1 identical over 7 bases. Looked up from germline, CDR1 is LNHDA and CDR2 is SQIVND (reference sequence). The V segment lost 4 bases and the J segment 1 base; nucleotides outside the gene matches: 1. The CDR3 has 14 residues. The CDR3 is CASSKQGSNQPQHF. CDR3 nucleotides: TGTGCCAGTAGTAAACAGGGGAGCAATCAGCCCCAGCATTTT.

This rearrangement joins TRBV7-9 to TRBJ2-5; D may be TRBD1 (5 bases). This CDR3 region has 13 residues. The V end lost 4 bases, the J end lost 2 bases, and 8 bases lay between the germline ends. CDR1 SEHNR and CDR2 FQNEAQ come from the germline V gene (reference sequence). The CDR3 region has the DNA TGTGCCAGCAGCTCACGACAGCAAGAGACCCAGTACTTC. Encoded protein: CASSSRQQETQYF.

The V call is TRBV7-9, the J call TRBJ2-7; TRBD1 aligns across 7 bases. The CDR3 length is 15 residues. The germline gives CDR1 SEHNR, CDR2 FQNEAQ (reference sequence). V was pared by 5 bases and J by 3 bases, with 10 bases of the junction left unmatched. The CDR3 loop reads CASSPGWDSVYEQYF. The DNA for the CDR3 is TGTGCCAGCAGCCCCGGTTGGGACAGCGTCTACGAGCAGTACTTC.

The rearrangement links TRBV2 to TRBJ1-2, with TRBD1 identical over 8 bases. V lost 6 bases, J lost 7 bases, and 1 base stayed unmatched. Germline lookup yields CDR1 SNHLY and CDR2 FYNNEI. CDR3 length equals 11 residues. The CDR3, as DNA: TGTGCCAGCAGCCAGGGGGCTGGCTACACCTTC. It codes for CASSQGAGYTF.

The V call is TRBV9, the J call TRBJ2-1; 11 nucleotides match TRBD2. Germline CDR1 reads SGDLS; CDR2 reads YYNGEE. J lost 5 bases, V lost 2 bases, and 6 bases had no gene match. The CDR3 has 16 amino acids. This CDR3 reads CASSVFGTSGNNEQFF. The DNA of the CDR3 is TGTGCCAGCAGCGTGTTTGGGACTAGCGGTAACAATGAGCAGTTCTTC.

This rearrangement joins TRBV30 to TRBJ2-3, with D maybe TRBD1 (5 bases). The V gene lost 4 bases and the J gene lost 4 bases, with 15 bases spanning the gap. CDR3 length equals 14 residues. Germline-derived CDR1 and CDR2 are GTSNPN and SVGIG (reference sequence). The CDR3 region is CAWNRAGPPDTQYF. The CDR3 bases are TGTGCCTGGAATCGGGCAGGGCCCCCAGATACGCAGTATTTT.